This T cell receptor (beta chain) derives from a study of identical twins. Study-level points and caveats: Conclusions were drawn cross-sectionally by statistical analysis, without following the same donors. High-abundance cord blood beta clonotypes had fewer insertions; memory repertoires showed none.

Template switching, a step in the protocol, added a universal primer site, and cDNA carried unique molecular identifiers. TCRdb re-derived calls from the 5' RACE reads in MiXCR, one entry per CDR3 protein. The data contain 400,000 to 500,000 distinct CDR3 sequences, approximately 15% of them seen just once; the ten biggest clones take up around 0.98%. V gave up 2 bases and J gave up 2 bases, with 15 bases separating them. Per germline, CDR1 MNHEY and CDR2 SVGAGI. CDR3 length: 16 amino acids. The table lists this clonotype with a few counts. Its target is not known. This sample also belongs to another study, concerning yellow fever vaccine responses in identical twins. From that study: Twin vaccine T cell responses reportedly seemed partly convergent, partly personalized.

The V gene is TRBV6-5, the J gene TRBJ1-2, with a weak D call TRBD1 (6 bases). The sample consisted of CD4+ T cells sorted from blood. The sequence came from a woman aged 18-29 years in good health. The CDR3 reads CASSYKGGQINYGYTF. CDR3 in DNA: TGTGCCAGCAGTTACAAGGGCGGACAGATCAACTATGGCTACACCTTC.